These 13 T cell receptor beta chains were all obtained from the same sample, sequenced in a study of tissue T cells after allogeneic stem cell transplantation. Some clones are missing from TCRdb's copy, which holds only in-frame ones; the method was immunoSEQ multiplex PCR. The sample yields about 6,600 clones, just under 50% seen once. This sample's time point: mouse harvest day 7 after allogeneic transplant. Mouse grafts combined 10^7 T-cell-depleted bone marrow cells with 10^6 splenic CD5+ T cells. The sequencing input was lymph node tissue. The receptor source for this set is a female BALB/c mouse given C57BL/6 T cells with graft-versus-host disease after an allogeneic hematopoietic cell transplant.

Concerning this clone: Mouse gene names and germline throughout. Coverage ceases 1 residue before the CDR3 finishes, and the germline J gene fills in the end. The chain links TRBV23 to TRBJ2-4; the DNA was not used to check the table's D call, TRBD2. This CDR3 spans 13 amino acids. Germline V CDR1 and CDR2: KGHTA, FQNQQP. CDR3 sequence reads: CSSRLGSQNTLYF. CDR3 DNA (partial): TGCTCCAGCAGACTGGGGAGTCAAAACACCTTGTAC. The full variable domain, its missing parts supplied by reference TRBV23 and TRBJ2-4, is DAAVTQKPRYLIKMKGQEAEMKCIPEKGHTAVFWYQQKQSKELKFLIYFQNQQPLDQIDMVKERFSAVCPSSSLCSLGIRTCEAEDSALYLCSSRLGSQNTLYFGAGTRLSVL.

A remark on this clone: Gene names denote mouse genes. The read is 1 residue too short to cover the CDR3 end, so that end is filled in from the germline J gene. The V gene is TRBV23, the J gene TRBJ2-5; TRBD1 is taken as the D call from the table, unchecked against the DNA. In germline, CDR1 is KGHTA, CDR2 FQNQQP. The CDR3 has 12 amino acids. CDR3 sequence reads: CSSSYREDTQYF. The sequenced CDR3 bases are TGCTCCAGCAGTTACAGGGAAGACACCCAGTAC. Supplemented by reference TRBV23 and TRBJ2-5, the full variable domain reads DAAVTQKPRYLIKMKGQEAEMKCIPEKGHTAVFWYQQKQSKELKFLIYFQNQQPLDQIDMVKERFSAVCPSSSLCSLGIRTCEAEDSALYLCSSSYREDTQYFGPGTRLLVL.

Regarding this clone: Gene and germline names: mouse. The CDR3 end is not reached by the read, which stops 1 residue before it; the germline J gene fills it in. The chain uses TRBV5 and TRBJ2-5, with 10 bases that match TRBD2. Germline values: CDR1 LGHNA, CDR2 YNLKQL (reference sequence). V was pared by 1 base and J by 5 bases, with 0 bases of the junction left unmatched. This CDR3 is 14 amino acids long. CDR3 DNA, as far as it was read: TGTGCCAGCAGCCAAGGACTGGGGGGAGACACCCAGTAC. Residues: CASSQGLGGDTQY. The whole CDR3 is CASSQGLGGDTQYF.

On this clone: Genes and germline come from the mouse. The read terminates 1 residue before the CDR3 end, so the remaining end is supplied by the germline J gene. The chain couples TRBV13-1 to TRBJ1-2, with 9 bases identical to TRBD1. Germline V CDR1 and CDR2: NSHNY, SYGAGN. The CDR3 has 14 amino acids. The V and J ends lost 4 bases and 3 bases, in that order; junction bases with no gene match: 4. The CDR3 is CASSIQGADSDYTF. The DNA read from the CDR3 is TGTGCCAGCAGTATACAGGGGGCCGACTCCGACTACACC.

In this sample, this clone turned up a few times. Gene names refer to mouse genes. With the read ending 1 residue before the CDR3 end, the germline J gene is used to fill in that end. The chain has TRBV26 and TRBJ2-7; TRBD1 matches at 8 bases. The CDR3 loop spans 13 amino acids. Germline V gene sequence: CDR1 KGHPV, CDR2 FQNQEV (reference sequence). With V trimmed by 4 bases and J by 6 bases, 5 bases remained unmatched. CDR3 DNA, as far as it was read: TGTGCCAGCAGTCGACAGGGGAGAGGTGAACAGTAC. It codes for CASSRQGRGEQY. The whole CDR3 reads CASSRQGRGEQYF.

Concerning this clone: Genes and germline are mouse. The CDR3 end is not reached by the read, which stops 1 residue before it; the germline J gene fills it in. The V call is TRBV31, the J call TRBJ2-4; TRBD2 aligns across 7 bases. Trimming took 0 bases from V and 5 from J; bases not matched to a gene: 5. The length of the CDR3 is 14 residues. In germline, CDR1 is GKSSPN, CDR2 SITVG. The part of the CDR3 DNA that was read is TGTGCCTGGAGTCTAGTGGGGGGAGGAAACACCTTGTAC. Translated: CAWSLVGGGNTLY. The entire CDR3 reads CAWSLVGGGNTLYF.

In its sample, this clone is medium-sized. The gene names given are mouse names. With the read ending 1 residue before the CDR3 end, the germline J gene is used to fill in that end. The chain uses TRBV26 and TRBJ2-7, with 9 positions matching TRBD2. The CDR3 runs 13 residues. V was clipped by 7 bases and J by 0 bases; unmatched bases: 1. Per germline, CDR1 KGHPV and CDR2 FQNQEV (reference sequence). CDR3 DNA (partial): TGTGCCAGCACGGACTGGGGCTCCTATGAACAGTAC. Its translation: CASTDWGSYEQY. The whole CDR3 protein reads CASTDWGSYEQYF.

This clone was counted only a few times. The listed genes are named as in mouse. The read finishes 1 residue shy of the CDR3 end, and the germline J gene is used to complete it. The V call is TRBV13-1, the J call TRBJ2-2; TRBD1 aligns across 11 bases. The CDR3 is made up of 14 amino acids. Losses at the gene ends were 5 bases for V and 7 bases for J; bases not matched to a gene: 4. Germline V CDR1 and CDR2: NSHNY, SYGAGN. The covered CDR3 bases are TGTGCCAGCAGCCGGGACAGGGGGATCGGGCAGCTCTAC. Residues: CASSRDRGIGQLY. The entire CDR3 protein is CASSRDRGIGQLYF.

For this clone: Mouse gene names and germline throughout. With the read ending 1 residue before the CDR3 end, the germline J gene is used to fill in that end. The chain employs TRBV20 and TRBJ2-7; no firm D call. Germline values: CDR1 GFQATS, CDR2 STVNSAI. The V gene lost 2 bases and the J gene lost 0 bases, with 5 bases spanning the gap. The CDR3 loop spans 12 amino acids. The CDR3 region is CGARRSSYEQYF. The CDR3 DNA, read in part, is TGTGGTGCTAGGAGGAGCTCCTATGAACAGTAC.

Concerning this clone itself: Gene names and germline refer to mouse. The read terminates 1 residue ahead of where the CDR3 ends, so the germline J gene completes it. The chain is built from TRBV20 and TRBJ2-1, with D possibly called TRBD1 or TRBD2 (6 bases each). V was clipped by 2 bases and J by 6 bases, with 11 bases between them. Per germline, CDR1 GFQATS and CDR2 STVNSAI. The CDR3 has 13 amino acids. The CDR3 spells CGARRGVGAEQFF. CDR3 bases read: TGTGGTGCTAGGAGGGGGGTGGGTGCTGAGCAGTTC.

To note about this clone: The germline and genes are mouse ones. CDR3 protein: CASSLEGGHYAEQFF. The DNA read from the CDR3 is TGTGCAAGCAGCTTAGAGGGGGGGCACTATGCTGAGCAGTTC. The chain has TRBV16 and TRBJ2-1; 8 bases agree with TRBD2. The CDR3 end lies 1 residue beyond the end of the read and is filled in from the germline J gene. CDR3 length equals 15 residues. Germline CDR1 SGHSA, CDR2 FRNQAP. V trimming: 0 bases; J trimming: 2 bases; junction bases outside the gene matches: 0.

This clone was counted a few times. The gene symbols are mouse symbols. The read gets to within 1 residue of the CDR3 end, and the germline J gene fills in the rest. The rearrangement joins TRBV4 to TRBJ2-1; 8 bases match TRBD2. This CDR3 has 15 amino acids. V shed 4 bases, J shed 3 bases, and the junction held 5 bases outside the gene matches. Germline V gives CDR1 LGHDT, CDR2 YNNKQL (reference sequence). Partial CDR3 DNA: TGTGCCAGCAGCTTACTCTGGGGGGTCTATGCTGAGCAGTTC. Translating it yields CASSLLWGVYAEQF. The complete CDR3 protein is CASSLLWGVYAEQFF.

By sample share, this clone is medium-sized. Gene names and germline refer to mouse. Read data end 1 residue before the CDR3 end; the end is taken from the germline J gene. The V gene is TRBV16, the J gene TRBJ2-7, with 8 bases matching TRBD2. CDR1 is SGHSA, CDR2 FRNQAP, per germline. The V segment lost 2 bases and the J segment 3 bases; nucleotides outside the gene matches: 3. CDR3 length: 14 amino acids. This chain's CDR3 is CASSLWGGVYEQYF. The sequenced CDR3 bases are TGTGCAAGCAGCTTATGGGGGGGGGTCTATGAACAGTAC.